Shown below are 18 T cell receptor beta chains from a single sample sequenced in a study of OX40 agonist ivuxolimab in advanced cancers. Only in-frame clones appear in the TCRdb table, and some are missing; sequencing was by immunoSEQ multiplex PCR. The sample lists roughly 110,000 clones; 75% to 95% were seen once. The sample consisted of CD4+ or CD8+ T cells sorted from blood, taken in a trial of the OX40 agonist ivuxolimab. All receptors derive from an adult with an advanced solid tumor such as melanoma, head and neck, liver or kidney cancer.

The chain couples TRBV11-2 to TRBJ2-5; D call uncertain. V lost 1 base and J lost 2, with 20 bases in between. Germline assignment: CDR1 SGHAT and CDR2 FQNNGV. CDR3 length: 18 amino acids. The DNA of the CDR3 is TGTGCCAGCAGCTTAGGGCTCCGAACGCTTGAGAGGCAAGAGACCCAGTACTTC. Its translation is CASSLGLRTLERQETQYF. The full variable domain, rest sourced from reference TRBV11-2 and TRBJ2-5, is EAGVAQSPRYKIIEKRQSVAFWCNPISGHATLYWYQQILGQGPKLLIQFQNNGVVDDSQLPKDRFSAERLKGVDSTLKIQPAKLEDSAVYLCASSLGLRTLERQETQYFGPGTRLLVL.

J is TRBJ1-1 and V is TRBV6-1; maybe TRBD1 (5 bases). Deletions cut 2 bases from V and 5 bases from J, with 9 bases between. The V gene's germline CDR1 is MNHNS and CDR2 SASEGT. The CDR3 runs 13 residues. The CDR3 spells CASSELGGTEAFF. The CDR3 DNA reads as TGTGCCAGCAGTGAATTGGGGGGAACTGAAGCTTTCTTT.

The rearrangement joins TRBV2 to TRBJ1-4; 9 bases map to TRBD1. Germline CDR1 and CDR2: SNHLY and FYNNEI. Trimming removed 6 bases from V and 8 bases from J; junction bases left unmatched: 10. This CDR3 contains 15 residues. The CDR3 sequence is CASRREQGAFEKLFF. The CDR3 bases are TGTGCCAGCAGACGGGAACAGGGGGCTTTCGAAAAACTGTTTTTT.

V gene TRBV15 combines with J gene TRBJ2-7; TRBD1 aligns across 7 bases. The V gene's germline CDR1 is LNHNV and CDR2 YYDKDF (reference sequence). The CDR3 is made up of 13 amino acids. After removal of 3 bases from V and 7 bases from J, the junction contained 6 bases not matched to a gene. As DNA, the CDR3 is TGTGCCACCAGCAGCCTTGGGACAGAAGAGCAGTACTTC. It codes for CATSSLGTEEQYF.

The V and J genes are TRBV5-6 and TRBJ2-7, with D perhaps TRBD2 (5 bases). Germline loops: CDR1 SGHDT, CDR2 YYEEEE. V dropped 0 bases and J dropped 1 base, with 14 bases sitting between them. CDR3 size: 16 residues. CDR3 nucleotides: TGTGCCAGCAGCTTGGTGGGCGCGGGTTATTCCTACGAGCAGTACTTC. The encoded protein is CASSLVGAGYSYEQYF. Filled out from reference TRBV5-6 and TRBJ2-7, the complete variable domain reads DAGVTQSPTHLIKTRGQQVTLRCSPKSGHDTVSWYQQALGQGPQFIFQYYEEEERQRGNFPDRFSGHQFPNYSSELNVNALLLGDSALYLCASSLVGAGYSYEQYFGPGTRLTVT.

This clone has only one observation. V usage is TRBV20-1 and J usage is TRBJ2-5; D ambiguous. V was trimmed by 3 bases and J by 4 bases, leaving 6 bases between them. Per germline, CDR1 DFQATT and CDR2 SNEGSKA (reference sequence). CDR3 size: 11 residues. This chain's CDR3 is CSASWSETQYF. The CDR3 bases are TGCAGTGCTAGTTGGTCAGAGACCCAGTACTTC.

The gene calls are TRBV11-2 and TRBJ2-4; D is unresolved. Germline-derived CDR1 and CDR2 are SGHAT and FQNNGV. CDR3 length: 16 residues. Between the trimmed V and J ends, which lost 5 bases and 2 bases, there was a span of 16 bases. This chain's CDR3 is CASSPTSRLTKNIQYF. The DNA of the CDR3 is TGTGCCAGCAGCCCGACGTCTCGCTTAACCAAAAACATTCAGTACTTC.

V gene TRBV19 combines with J gene TRBJ2-2, with unresolved D. From germline, CDR1 is LNHDA and CDR2 SQIVND (reference sequence). The V end was cut by 2 bases, the J end by 3 bases, with 10 bases between. This CDR3 region has 15 residues. CDR3 amino acids: CASSIKVADTGELFF. For the CDR3, the DNA is TGTGCCAGTAGTATAAAGGTTGCTGACACCGGGGAGCTGTTTTTT.

Here the CDR3 DNA reads TGTGCCACCCGGAGGGAGAACGAAAAACTGTTTTTT. Its translation is CATRRENEKLFF. The J gene is TRBJ1-4, the V gene TRBV7-9; D is unresolved. Trimming took 10 bases from V and 8 from J, leaving 14 bases between them. This CDR3 is built from 12 residues. CDR1 is SEHNR, CDR2 FQNEAQ, per germline (reference sequence).

The genes are TRBV28 and TRBJ2-7; no clear D gene. Germline CDR1 reads MDHEN; CDR2 reads SYDVKM. V lost 2 bases and J lost 6, with 20 bases in between. The CDR3 sequence is 16 residues long. The chain's CDR3 is CASSLGVRPRTLEQYF. CDR3 nucleotide sequence: TGTGCCAGCAGTTTAGGGGTGAGGCCCCGCACCCTCGAGCAGTACTTC.

J is TRBJ2-5 and V is TRBV7-9, with a tentative D call TRBD2 (5 bases). The CDR3 sequence is 15 residues long. V was cut by 1 base and J by 3 bases, with 12 bases left in between. CDR1 is SEHNR and CDR2 is FQNEAQ in the germline V gene (reference sequence). The CDR3 region is CASSLGGGGEETQYF. In DNA, the CDR3 is TGTGCCAGCAGCTTAGGAGGAGGTGGGGAAGAGACCCAGTACTTC. Full variable domain (rest looked up from reference TRBV7-9 and TRBJ2-5): DTGVSQNPRHKITKRGQNVTFRCDPISEHNRLYWYRQTLGQGPEFLTYFQNEAQLEKSRLLSDRFSAERPKGSFSTLEIQRTEQGDSAMYLCASSLGGGGEETQYFGPGTRLLVL.

The V and J genes are TRBV5-4 and TRBJ2-2, with 7 bases fitting TRBD1. CDR1 is SGHNT and CDR2 is YYREEE in the germline V gene (reference sequence). The V segment lost 4 bases and the J segment 4 bases; nucleotides outside the gene matches: 10. The CDR3 is 16 residues long. As DNA, the CDR3 is TGTGCCAGCAGCCCTCCTGACAGGGTAATCACCGGGGAGCTGTTTTTT. It translates to CASSPPDRVITGELFF.

This clone was seen a single time. The CDR3 DNA reads as TGTGCCAGCAGCGAGCGGGGAGGGAGCACAGATACGCAGTATTTT. This gives the protein CASSERGGSTDTQYF. This chain connects TRBV9 to TRBJ2-3, with 7 bases matching TRBD2. V lost 3 bases to trimming and J lost 0 bases; unmatched junction nucleotides: 4. Germline V CDR1 and CDR2: SGDLS, YYNGEE. The length of the CDR3 is 15 residues.

This chain links TRBV18 with TRBJ2-1; 7 nucleotides align to TRBD1. After removal of 1 base from V and 10 bases from J, the junction contained 7 bases not matched to a gene. The CDR3 is 14 amino acids. CDR1 is KGHSH and CDR2 is LQKENI in the germline V gene. CDR3: CASSPLPGQPEQFF. The CDR3 nucleotides are TGTGCCAGCTCACCACTCCCGGGACAGCCCGAGCAGTTCTTC.

This clone has a handful of counts. The chain employs TRBV10-3 and TRBJ2-7; TRBD1 aligns across 7 bases. The CDR3 length is 13 residues. Germline V lookup: CDR1 ENHRY, CDR2 SYGVKD. With 8 bases clipped from V and 4 bases from J, the junction kept 8 bases outside the gene matches. The CDR3 reads CAILRQGAYEQYF. The CDR3 DNA follows: TGTGCCATCCTCCGACAGGGAGCGTACGAGCAGTACTTC.

The chain has TRBV6-1 and TRBJ1-1, with D unresolved. Per germline, CDR1 MNHNS and CDR2 SASEGT. This CDR3 region has 12 residues. V was trimmed by 1 base and J by 8 bases, leaving 8 bases between them. The CDR3 DNA reads as TGTGCCAGCAGTGAAGTATGGGTAGAAGCTTTCTTT. As protein: CASSEVWVEAFF.

This chain joins TRBV6-6 and TRBJ1-3; no definite D call. Germline V gene data show CDR1 as MNHNY and CDR2 as SVGAGI (reference sequence). V gave up 11 bases and J gave up 4 bases, with 15 bases separating them. There are 13 residues in the CDR3. In nucleotides, the CDR3 is TGTGCCTCCAGAGAAGCGGGAGGAAACACCATATATTTT. It encodes CASREAGGNTIYF.

This clone was observed once. This sequence joins TRBV28 and TRBJ1-5; D uncertain. V lost 3 bases to trimming and J lost 6 bases, with 15 bases between them. CDR3 length equals 15 residues. Germline assignment: CDR1 MDHEN and CDR2 SYDVKM. The CDR3 coding sequence is TGTGCCAGCAGTTTGGGTCAGGCTGGAAGTCAGCCCCAGCATTTT. Translating it yields CASSLGQAGSQPQHF.